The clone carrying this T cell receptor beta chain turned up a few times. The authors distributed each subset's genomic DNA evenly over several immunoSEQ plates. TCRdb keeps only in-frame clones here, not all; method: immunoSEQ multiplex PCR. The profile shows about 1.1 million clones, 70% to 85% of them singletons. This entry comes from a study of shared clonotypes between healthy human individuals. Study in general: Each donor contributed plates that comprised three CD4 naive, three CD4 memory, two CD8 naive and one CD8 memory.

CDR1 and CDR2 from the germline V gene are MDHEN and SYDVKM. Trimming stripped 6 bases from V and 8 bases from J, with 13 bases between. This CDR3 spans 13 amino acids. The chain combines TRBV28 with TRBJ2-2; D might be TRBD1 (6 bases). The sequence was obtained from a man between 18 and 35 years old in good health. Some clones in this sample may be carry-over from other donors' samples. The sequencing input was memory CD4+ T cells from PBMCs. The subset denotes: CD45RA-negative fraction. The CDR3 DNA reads TGTGCCAGCAGCCCTCAGGGGTTTGGGGAGCTGTTTTTT. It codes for CASSPQGFGELFF.